This TCR beta chain was identified in a study of blood T cell repertoires in COVID-19. CDR1 and CDR2 (germline): SGDLS, YYNGEE. The V gene end was trimmed by 0 bases and the J gene end by 0 bases; junction bases not matched to a gene: 8. This CDR3 region has 17 residues. This clone has a single count. Data came from immunoSEQ multiplex PCR; TCRdb stores just in-frame clones and leaves some out. Counted here are approximately 100,000 clones, around 86% occurring once; the ten biggest clones make up approximately 15%. The specimen sequenced was peripheral blood. V is TRBV9 and J is TRBJ1-1, with 7 nucleotides matching TRBD1. This sequence was found in a woman of 80 years or more with active or convalescent COVID-19. Here the CDR3 reads CASSVVTGRLMNTEAFF. The CDR3 DNA follows: TGTGCCAGCAGCGTAGTGACAGGGAGGCTCATGAACACTGAAGCTTTCTTT.